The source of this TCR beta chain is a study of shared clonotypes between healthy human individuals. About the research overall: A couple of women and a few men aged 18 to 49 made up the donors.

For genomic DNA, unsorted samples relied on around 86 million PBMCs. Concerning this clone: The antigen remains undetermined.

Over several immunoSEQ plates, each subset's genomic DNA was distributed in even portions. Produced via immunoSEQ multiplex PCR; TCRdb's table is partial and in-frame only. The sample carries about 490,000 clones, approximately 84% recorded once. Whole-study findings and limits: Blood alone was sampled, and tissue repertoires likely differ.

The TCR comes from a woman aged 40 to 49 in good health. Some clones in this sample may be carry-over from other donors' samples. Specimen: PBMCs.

The CDR3 bases are TGTGCCATCAGTGAGGTGGGACAGGGGAGAGGTGTTGACACTGAAGCTTTCTTT. This codes for CAISEVGQGRGVDTEAFF. The gene calls are TRBV10-3 and TRBJ1-1; 10 nucleotides line up with TRBD1. The CDR3 is 18 residues long. J gave up 3 bases and V 2 bases, and 12 bases lay outside the gene matches. CDR1 and CDR2 from the germline V gene are ENHRY and SYGVKD.